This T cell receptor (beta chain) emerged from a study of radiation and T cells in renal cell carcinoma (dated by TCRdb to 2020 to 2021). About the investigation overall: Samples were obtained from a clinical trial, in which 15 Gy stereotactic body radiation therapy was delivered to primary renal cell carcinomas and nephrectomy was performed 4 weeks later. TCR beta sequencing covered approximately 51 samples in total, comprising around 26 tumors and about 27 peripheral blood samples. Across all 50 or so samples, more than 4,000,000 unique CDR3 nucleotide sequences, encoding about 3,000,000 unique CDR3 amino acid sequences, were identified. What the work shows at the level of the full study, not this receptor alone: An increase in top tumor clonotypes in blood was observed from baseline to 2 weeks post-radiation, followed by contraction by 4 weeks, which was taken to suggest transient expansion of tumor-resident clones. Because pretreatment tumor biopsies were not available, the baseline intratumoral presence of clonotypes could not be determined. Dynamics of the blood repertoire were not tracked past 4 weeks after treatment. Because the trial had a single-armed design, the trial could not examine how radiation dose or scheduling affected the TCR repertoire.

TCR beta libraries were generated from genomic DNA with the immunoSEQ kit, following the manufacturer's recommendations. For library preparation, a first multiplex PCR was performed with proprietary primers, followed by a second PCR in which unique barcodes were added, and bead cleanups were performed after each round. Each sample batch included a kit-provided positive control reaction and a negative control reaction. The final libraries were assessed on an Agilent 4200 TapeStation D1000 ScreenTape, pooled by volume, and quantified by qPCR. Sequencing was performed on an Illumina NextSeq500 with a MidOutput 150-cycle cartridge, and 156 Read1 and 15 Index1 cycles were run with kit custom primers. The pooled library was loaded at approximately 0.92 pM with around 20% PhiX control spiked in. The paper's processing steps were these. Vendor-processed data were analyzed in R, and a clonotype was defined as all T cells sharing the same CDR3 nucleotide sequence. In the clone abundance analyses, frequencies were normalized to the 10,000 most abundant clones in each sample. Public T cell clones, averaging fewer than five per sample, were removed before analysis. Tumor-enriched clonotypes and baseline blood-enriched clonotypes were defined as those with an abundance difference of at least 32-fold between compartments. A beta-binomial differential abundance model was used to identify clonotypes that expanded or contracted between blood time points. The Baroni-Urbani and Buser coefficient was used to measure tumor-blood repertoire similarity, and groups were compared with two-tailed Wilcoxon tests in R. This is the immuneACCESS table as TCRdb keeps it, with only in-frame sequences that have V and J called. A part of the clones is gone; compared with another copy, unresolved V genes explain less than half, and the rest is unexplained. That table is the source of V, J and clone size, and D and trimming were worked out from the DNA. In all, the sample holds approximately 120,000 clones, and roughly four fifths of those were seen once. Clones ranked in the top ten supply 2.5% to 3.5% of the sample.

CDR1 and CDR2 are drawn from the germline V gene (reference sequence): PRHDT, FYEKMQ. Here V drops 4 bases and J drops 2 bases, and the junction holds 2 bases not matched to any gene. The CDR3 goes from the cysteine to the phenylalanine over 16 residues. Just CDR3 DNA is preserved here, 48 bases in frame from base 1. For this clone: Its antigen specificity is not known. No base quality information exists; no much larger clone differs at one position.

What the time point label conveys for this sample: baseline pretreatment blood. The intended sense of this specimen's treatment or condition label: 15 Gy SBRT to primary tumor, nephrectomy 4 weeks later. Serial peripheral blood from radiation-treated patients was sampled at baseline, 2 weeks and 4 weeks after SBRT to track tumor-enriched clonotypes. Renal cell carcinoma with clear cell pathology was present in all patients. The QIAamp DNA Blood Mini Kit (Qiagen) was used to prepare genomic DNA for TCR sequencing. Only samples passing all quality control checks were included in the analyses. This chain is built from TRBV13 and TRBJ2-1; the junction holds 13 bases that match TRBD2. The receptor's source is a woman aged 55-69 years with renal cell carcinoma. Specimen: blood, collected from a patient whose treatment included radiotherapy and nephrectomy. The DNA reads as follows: TGTGCCAGCAGCTCCACTAGCGGGAGGGCCTACAATGAGCAGTTCTTC. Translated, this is CASSSTSGRAYNEQFF.